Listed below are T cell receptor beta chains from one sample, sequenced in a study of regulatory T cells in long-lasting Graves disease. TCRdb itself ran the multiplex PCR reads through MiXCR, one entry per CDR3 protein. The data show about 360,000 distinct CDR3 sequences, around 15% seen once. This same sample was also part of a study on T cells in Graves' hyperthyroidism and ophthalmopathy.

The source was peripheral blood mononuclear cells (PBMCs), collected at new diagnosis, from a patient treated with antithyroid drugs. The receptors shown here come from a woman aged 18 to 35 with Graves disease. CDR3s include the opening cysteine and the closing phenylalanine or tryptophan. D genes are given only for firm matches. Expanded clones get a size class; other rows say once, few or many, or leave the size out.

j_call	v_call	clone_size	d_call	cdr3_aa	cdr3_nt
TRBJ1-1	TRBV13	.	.	CASTFTGNTEAFF	TGTGCCAGCACCTTCACGGGGAACACTGAAGCTTTCTTT
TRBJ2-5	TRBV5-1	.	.	CASSLASGTRQETQYF	TGCGCCAGCAGCTTGGCCTCCGGGACTCGTCAAGAGACCCAGTACTTC
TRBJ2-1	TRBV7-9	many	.	CASSLAPTGNEQFF	TGTGCCAGCAGCTTAGCCCCTACAGGGAATGAGCAGTTCTTC
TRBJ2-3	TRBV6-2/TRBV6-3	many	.	CASSPGGGRSTDTQYF	TGTGCCAGCTCCCCCGGGGGCGGGAGATCGACAGATACGCAGTATTTT
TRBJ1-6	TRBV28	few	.	CASSSAQGGLLHF	TGTGCCAGCAGTTCCGCTCAGGGAGGACTCCTCCACTTT
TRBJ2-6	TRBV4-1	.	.	CASSQVGSGANVLTF	TGCGCCAGCAGCCAAGTGGGGTCTGGGGCCAACGTCCTGACTTTC
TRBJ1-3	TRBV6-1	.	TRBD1	CASSYFPDRPGNTIYF	TGTGCCAGCAGTTATTTCCCGGACAGGCCTGGAAACACCATATATTTT
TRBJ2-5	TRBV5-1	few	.	CASSAARETQYF	TGCGCCAGCAGCGCTGCTAGAGAGACCCAGTACTTC
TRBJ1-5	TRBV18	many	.	CASSPLDSNQPQHF	TGTGCCAGCTCACCGCTCGATAGCAATCAGCCCCAGCATTTT
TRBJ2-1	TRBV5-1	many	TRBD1	CASSLTGQGGHNEQFF	TGCGCCAGCAGCTTGACCGGACAGGGTGGCCACAATGAGCAGTTCTTC
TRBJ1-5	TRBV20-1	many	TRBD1	CSARKPGQGRGVLGNQPQHF	TGCAGTGCTAGAAAACCGGGACAGGGGCGCGGAGTCCTGGGCAATCAGCCCCAGCATTTT
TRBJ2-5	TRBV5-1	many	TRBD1	CASSSDRVGQETQYF	TGCGCCAGCAGCTCGGACAGGGTAGGCCAAGAGACCCAGTACTTC
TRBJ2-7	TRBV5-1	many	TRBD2	CASSIRTSGNTYEQYF	TGCGCCAGCAGCATACGGACTAGCGGGAACACCTACGAGCAGTACTTC
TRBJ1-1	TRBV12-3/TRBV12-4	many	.	CASSRGGWNTEAFF	TGTGCCAGCAGTAGGGGCGGTTGGAACACTGAAGCTTTCTTT
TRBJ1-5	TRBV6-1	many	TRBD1	CASRPGTGFSSNQPQHF	TGTGCCAGTCGACCCGGGACAGGGTTCAGTAGCAATCAGCCCCAGCATTTT
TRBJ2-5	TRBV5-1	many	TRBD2	CASSDSGTSGGNQYF	TGCGCCAGCAGCGACTCCGGGACTAGCGGGGGGAACCAGTACTTC
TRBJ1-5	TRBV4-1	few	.	CASSQGSVQPQHF	TGCGCCAGCAGCCAAGGATCTGTACAGCCCCAGCATTTT